Reported below is one T cell receptor beta chain. Its specificity is not known. These data belong to a study of T cell responses to AZD1222 COVID-19 vaccine. Study at large: The analysis combined second doses at about 4 or about 12 weeks. Findings and limits, study-wide: Only after the peak T cell response were repertoires sampled. Clonal diversity may have been underestimated in mostly white British donors.

Only in-frame clones appear in the TCRdb table, and some are missing; sequencing was by immunoSEQ multiplex PCR. The sample has more than 95,000 clones; 88% are singletons. V lost 5 bases to trimming and J lost 1 base, with 26 bases between them. CDR3 length: 19 amino acids. Germline-derived CDR1 and CDR2 are MNHEY and SVGEGT. This chain links TRBV6-2 or TRBV6-3 with TRBJ1-1, with unresolved D. The sample in question was peripheral blood, obtained on day 0 of AZD1222 vaccination. The origin of this receptor is an adult in good health. Here the CDR3 reads CASSKTRGRPTYRNTEAFF. The CDR3 DNA reads as TGTGCCAGCAGTAAAACGCGGGGTCGGCCGACGTATAGGAACACTGAAGCTTTCTTT.